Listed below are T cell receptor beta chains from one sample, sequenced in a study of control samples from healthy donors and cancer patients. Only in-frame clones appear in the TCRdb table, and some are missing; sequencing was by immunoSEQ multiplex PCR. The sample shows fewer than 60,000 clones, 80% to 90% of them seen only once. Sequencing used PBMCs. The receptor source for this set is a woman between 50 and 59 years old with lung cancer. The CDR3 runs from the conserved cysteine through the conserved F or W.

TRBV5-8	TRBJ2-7	CASSSQFHEQYF
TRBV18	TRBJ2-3	CARDTSSTDTQYF
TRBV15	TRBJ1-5	CATSRDRASQPQHF
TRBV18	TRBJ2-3	CASSPNRPPDTQYF
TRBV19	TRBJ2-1	CASNRGGGYPDEQFF
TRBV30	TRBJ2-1	CAWSVRRGNEQFF
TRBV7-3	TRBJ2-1	CASSQGGSLNEQFF
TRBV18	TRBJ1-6	CASSPRGVHNSPLHF
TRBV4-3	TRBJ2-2	CASSLTQGAAGELFF
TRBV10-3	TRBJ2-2	CAISLTGEGELFF
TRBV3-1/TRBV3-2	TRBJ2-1	CASSQGTGNEQFF
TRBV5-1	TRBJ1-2	CASSLAGDGYTF
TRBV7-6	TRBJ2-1	CASSLAGGDYNEQFF
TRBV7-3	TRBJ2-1	CASSLGGDEQFF
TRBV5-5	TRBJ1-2	CASSPLPEGVSGYTF
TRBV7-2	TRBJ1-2	CASRNTGYYGYTF
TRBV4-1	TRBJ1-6	CASSQTQGSSYNSPLHF
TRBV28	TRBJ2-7	CASSQSYRLLSYEQYF
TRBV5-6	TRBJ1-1	CASSSKITWEAFF
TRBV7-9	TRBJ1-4	CASSPRQGAATNEKLFF
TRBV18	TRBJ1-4	CASSADGRPNEKLFF
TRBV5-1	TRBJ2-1	CASSLAASAYNEQFF
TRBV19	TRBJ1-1	CASTDLRGQGSEAFF
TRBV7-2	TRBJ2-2	CASSRRPTGELFF
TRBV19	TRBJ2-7	CASSASGGTSYEQYF
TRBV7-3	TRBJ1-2	CASSPGGDYGYTF
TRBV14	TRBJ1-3	CASSQGEGSSSGNTIYF
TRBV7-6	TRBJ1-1	CASSPGGNTEAFF
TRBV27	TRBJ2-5	CASSSRSRTGPGLGETQYF